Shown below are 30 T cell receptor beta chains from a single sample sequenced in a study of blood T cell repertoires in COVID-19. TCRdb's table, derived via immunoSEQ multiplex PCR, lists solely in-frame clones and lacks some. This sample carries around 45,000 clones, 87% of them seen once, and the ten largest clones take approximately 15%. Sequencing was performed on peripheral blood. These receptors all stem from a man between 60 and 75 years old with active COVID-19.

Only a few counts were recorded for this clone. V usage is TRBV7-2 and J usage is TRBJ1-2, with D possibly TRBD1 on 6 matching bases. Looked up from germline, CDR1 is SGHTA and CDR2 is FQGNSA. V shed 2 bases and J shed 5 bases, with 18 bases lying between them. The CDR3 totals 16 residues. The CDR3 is CASSLIYQGLGYGYTF. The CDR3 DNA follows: TGTGCCAGCAGCTTAATATATCAGGGGCTGGGGTATGGCTACACCTTC.

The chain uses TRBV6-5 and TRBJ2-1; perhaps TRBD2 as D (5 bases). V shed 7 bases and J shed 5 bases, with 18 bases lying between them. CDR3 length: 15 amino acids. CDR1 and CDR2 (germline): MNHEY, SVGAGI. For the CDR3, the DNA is TGTGCCAGCACCGAAGGGAGTAGCGCCCACAATGAGCAGTTCTTC. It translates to CASTEGSSAHNEQFF.

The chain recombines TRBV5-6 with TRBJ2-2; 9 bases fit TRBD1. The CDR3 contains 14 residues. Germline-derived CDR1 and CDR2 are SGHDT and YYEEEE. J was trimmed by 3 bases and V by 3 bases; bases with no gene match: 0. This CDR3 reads CASSWTGDTGELFF. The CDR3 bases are TGTGCCAGCAGCTGGACAGGGGACACCGGGGAGCTGTTTTTT.

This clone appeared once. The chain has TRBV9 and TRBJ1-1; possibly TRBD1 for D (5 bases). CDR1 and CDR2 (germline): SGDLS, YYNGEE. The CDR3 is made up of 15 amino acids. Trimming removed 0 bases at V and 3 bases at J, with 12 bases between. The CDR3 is CASSVVGTGDTEAFF. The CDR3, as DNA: TGTGCCAGCAGCGTAGTGGGGACGGGAGACACTGAAGCTTTCTTT.

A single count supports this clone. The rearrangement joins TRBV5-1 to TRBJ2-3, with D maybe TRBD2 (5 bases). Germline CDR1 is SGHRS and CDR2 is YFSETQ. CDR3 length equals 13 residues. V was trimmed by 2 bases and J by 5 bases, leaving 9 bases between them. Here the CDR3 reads CASSFRTRDTQYF. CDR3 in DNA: TGCGCCAGCAGCTTCCGTACTAGAGATACGCAGTATTTT.

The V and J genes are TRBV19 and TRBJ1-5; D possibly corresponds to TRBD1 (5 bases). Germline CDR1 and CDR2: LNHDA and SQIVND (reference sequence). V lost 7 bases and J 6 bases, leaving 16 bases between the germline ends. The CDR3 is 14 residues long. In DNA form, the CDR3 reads TGTGCCAGTACTCAGGGAGGTGATCGTCAGCCCCAGCATTTT. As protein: CASTQGGDRQPQHF. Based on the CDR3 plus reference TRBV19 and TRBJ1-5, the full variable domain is DGGITQSPKYLFRKEGQNVTLSCEQNLNHDAMYWYRQDPGQGLRLIYYSQIVNDFQKGDIAEGYSVSREKKESFPLTVTSAQKNPTAFYLCASTQGGDRQPQHFGDGTRLSIL.

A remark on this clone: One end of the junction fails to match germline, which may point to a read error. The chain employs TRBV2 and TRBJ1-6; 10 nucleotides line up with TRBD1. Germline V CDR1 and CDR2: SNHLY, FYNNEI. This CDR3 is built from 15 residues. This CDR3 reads CASSSNRDRGGSPLF. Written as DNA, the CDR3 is TGTGCCAGCAGCTCCAACCGGGACAGGGGAGGCTCACCCCTCTTT.

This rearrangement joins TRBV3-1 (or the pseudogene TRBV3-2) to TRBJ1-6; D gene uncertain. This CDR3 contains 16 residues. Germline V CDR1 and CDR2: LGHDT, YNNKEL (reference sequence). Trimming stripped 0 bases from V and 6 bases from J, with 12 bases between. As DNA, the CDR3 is TGTGCCAGCAGCCAAGATGGCCACAAATTTAATTCACCCCTCCACTTT. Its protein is CASSQDGHKFNSPLHF.

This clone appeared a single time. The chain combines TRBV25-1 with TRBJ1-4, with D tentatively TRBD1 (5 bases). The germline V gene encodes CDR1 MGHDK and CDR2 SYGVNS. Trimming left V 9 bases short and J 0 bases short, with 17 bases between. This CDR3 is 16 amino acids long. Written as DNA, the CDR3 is TGTGCCAGTTCCGCCGAGGGACTTACAACTAATGAAAAACTGTTTTTT. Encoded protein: CASSAEGLTTNEKLFF.

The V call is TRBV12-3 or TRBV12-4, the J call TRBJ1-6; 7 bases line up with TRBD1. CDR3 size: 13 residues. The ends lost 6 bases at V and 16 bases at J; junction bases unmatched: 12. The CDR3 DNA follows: TGTGCCAGCAGCCCCGACACAGGGGCTTCGCTCCACTTT. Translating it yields CASSPDTGASLHF.

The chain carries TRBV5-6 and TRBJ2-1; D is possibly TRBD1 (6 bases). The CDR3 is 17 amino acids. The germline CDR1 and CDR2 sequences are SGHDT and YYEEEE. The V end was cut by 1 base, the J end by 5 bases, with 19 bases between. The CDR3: CASSLFYGTSTHNEQFF. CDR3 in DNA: TGTGCCAGCAGCTTGTTCTATGGGACATCTACCCACAATGAGCAGTTCTTC.

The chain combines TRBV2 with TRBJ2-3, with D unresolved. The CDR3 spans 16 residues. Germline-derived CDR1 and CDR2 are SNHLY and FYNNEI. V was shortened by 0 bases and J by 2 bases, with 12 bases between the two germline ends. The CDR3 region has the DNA TGTGCCAGCAGTGAAGCAGCTCGGTATACCACAGATACGCAGTATTTT. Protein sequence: CASSEAARYTTDTQYF.

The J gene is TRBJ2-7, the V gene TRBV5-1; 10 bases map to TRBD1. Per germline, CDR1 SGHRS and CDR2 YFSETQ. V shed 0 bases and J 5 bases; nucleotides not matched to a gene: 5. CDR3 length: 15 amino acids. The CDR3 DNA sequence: TGCGCCAGCAGCTTGGAGGGACAGGGGATGCACGAGCAGTACTTC. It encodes CASSLEGQGMHEQYF.

The DNA for the CDR3 is TGTGCCAGCAGCTGGAGCGCGGATTCACCCCTCCACTTT. Translated: CASSWSADSPLHF. V gene TRBV7-9 combines with J gene TRBJ1-6; no firm D call. This CDR3 comprises 13 residues. Deletions cut 4 bases from V and 8 bases from J, with 9 bases between. Per the germline V gene, CDR1 is SEHNR and CDR2 is FQNEAQ (reference sequence).

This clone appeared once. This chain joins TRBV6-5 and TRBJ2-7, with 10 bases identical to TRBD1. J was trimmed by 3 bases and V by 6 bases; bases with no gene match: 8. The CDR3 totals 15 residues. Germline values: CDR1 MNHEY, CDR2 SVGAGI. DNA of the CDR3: TGTGCCAGCAGGGCCGGGACAGGGGTAAGCTACGAGCAGTACTTC. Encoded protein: CASRAGTGVSYEQYF.

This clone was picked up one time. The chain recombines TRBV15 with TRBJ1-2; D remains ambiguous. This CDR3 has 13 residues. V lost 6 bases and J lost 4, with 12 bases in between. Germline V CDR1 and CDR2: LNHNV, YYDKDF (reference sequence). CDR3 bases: TGTGCCACCAGTACCGGGATACTCTATGGCTACACCTTC. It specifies CATSTGILYGYTF. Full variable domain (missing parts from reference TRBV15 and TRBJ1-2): DAMVIQNPRYQVTQFGKPVTLSCSQTLNHNVMYWYQQKSSQAPKLLFHYYDKDFNNEADTPDNFQSRRPNTSFCFLDIRSPGLGDTAMYLCATSTGILYGYTFGSGTRLTVV.

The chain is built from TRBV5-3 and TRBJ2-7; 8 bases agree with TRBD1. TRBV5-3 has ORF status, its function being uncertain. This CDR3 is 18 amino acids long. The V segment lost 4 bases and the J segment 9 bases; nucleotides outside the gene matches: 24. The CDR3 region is CARSRRGQATTAGLRQYF. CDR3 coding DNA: TGTGCCAGAAGCCGGCGGGGACAGGCCACTACTGCGGGCCTCCGGCAGTACTTC.

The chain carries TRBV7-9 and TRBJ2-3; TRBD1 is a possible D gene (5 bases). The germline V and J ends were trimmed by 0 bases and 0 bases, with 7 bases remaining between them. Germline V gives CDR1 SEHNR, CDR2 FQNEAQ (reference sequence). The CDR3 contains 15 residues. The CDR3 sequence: CASSLAGPSTDTQYF. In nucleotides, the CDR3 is TGTGCCAGCAGCTTAGCGGGGCCTAGCACAGATACGCAGTATTTT.

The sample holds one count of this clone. The CDR3 loop is CASSGRQGRAEQYF. The CDR3 region has the DNA TGTGCCAGCAGTGGACGACAGGGGAGGGCCGAGCAGTACTTC. The gene calls are TRBV25-1 and TRBJ2-7; tentatively, D is TRBD1 (8 bases). Germline V gene data show CDR1 as MGHDK and CDR2 as SYGVNS. CDR3 length: 14 residues. V lost 4 bases to trimming and J lost 6 bases, with 16 bases between them.

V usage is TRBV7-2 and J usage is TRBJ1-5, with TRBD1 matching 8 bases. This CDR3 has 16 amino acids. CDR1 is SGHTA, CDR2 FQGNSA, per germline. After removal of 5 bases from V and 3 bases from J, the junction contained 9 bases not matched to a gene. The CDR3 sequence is CASSPQDRGPNQPQHF. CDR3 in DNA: TGTGCCAGCAGCCCCCAAGACAGGGGACCCAATCAGCCCCAGCATTTT.

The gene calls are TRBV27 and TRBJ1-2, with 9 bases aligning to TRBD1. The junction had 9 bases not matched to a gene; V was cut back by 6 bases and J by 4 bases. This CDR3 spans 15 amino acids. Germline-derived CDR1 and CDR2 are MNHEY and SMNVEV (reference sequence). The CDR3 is CASRTGGGGSYGYTF. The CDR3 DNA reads TGTGCCAGCAGAACAGGGGGCGGAGGAAGCTATGGCTACACCTTC.

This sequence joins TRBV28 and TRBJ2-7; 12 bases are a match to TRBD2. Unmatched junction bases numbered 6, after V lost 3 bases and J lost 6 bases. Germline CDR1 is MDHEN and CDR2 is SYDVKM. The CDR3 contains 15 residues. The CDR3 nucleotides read TGTGCCAGCAGTTTTACTAGCGGGAGGCTCGGCGAGCAGTACTTC. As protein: CASSFTSGRLGEQYF.

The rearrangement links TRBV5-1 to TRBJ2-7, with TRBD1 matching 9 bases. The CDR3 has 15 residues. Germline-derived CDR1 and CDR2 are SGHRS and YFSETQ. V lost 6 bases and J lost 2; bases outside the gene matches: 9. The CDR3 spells CASTVGTGNTYEQYF. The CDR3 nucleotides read TGCGCCAGCACCGTGGGGACAGGGAACACCTACGAGCAGTACTTC.

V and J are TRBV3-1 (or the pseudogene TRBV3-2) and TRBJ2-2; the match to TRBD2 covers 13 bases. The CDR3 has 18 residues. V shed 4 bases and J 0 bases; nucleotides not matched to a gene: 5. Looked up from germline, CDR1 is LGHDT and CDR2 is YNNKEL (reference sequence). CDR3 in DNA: TGTGCCAGCAGCCCGGGACTAGCGGGACCTTCGAACACCGGGGAGCTGTTTTTT. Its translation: CASSPGLAGPSNTGELFF.

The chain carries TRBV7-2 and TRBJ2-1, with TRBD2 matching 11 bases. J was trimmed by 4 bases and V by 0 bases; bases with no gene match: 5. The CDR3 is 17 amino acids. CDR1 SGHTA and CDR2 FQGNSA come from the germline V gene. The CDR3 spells CASSLAPLAGGYNEQFF. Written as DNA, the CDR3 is TGTGCCAGCAGCTTAGCCCCTCTAGCGGGGGGATACAATGAGCAGTTCTTC.

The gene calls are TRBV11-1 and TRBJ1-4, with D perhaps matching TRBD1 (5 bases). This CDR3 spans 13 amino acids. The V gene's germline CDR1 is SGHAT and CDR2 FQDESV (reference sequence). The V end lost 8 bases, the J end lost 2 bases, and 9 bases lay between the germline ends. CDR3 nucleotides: TGTGCCAGCCGCCGGGGGACTAATGAAAAACTGTTTTTT. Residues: CASRRGTNEKLFF.

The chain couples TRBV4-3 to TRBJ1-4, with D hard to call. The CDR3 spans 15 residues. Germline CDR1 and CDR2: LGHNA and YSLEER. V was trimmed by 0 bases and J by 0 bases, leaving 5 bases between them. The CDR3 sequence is CASSQDSATNEKLFF. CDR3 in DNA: TGCGCCAGCAGCCAAGATAGTGCAACTAATGAAAAACTGTTTTTT.

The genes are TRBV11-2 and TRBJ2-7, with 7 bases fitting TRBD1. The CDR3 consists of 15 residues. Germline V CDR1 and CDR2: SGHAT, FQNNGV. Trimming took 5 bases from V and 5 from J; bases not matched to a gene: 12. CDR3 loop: CASSPWGQKEDEQYF. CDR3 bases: TGTGCCAGCAGCCCATGGGGACAGAAAGAAGACGAGCAGTACTTC.

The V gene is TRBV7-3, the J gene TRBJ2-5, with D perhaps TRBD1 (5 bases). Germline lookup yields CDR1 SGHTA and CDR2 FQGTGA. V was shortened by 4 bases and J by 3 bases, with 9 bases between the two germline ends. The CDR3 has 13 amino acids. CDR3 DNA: TGTGCCAGCAGCTCAAGGGGCGAAGAGACCCAGTACTTC. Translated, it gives CASSSRGEETQYF.

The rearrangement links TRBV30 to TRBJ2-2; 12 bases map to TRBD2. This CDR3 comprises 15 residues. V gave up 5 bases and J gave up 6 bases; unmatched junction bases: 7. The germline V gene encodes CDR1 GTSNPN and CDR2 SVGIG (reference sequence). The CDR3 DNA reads TGTGCCTGGCGCGCTTCTAGCGGGGGGGCCGGGGAGCTGTTTTTT. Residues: CAWRASSGGAGELFF.